Listed below are T cell receptor beta chains from one sample, sequenced in a study of T cell changes during pregnancy in multiple sclerosis. Here immunoSEQ multiplex PCR was the method, and the copy in TCRdb shows in-frame clones only, minus some. The sample comprises tens of thousands of clones, roughly 93% of which are singletons, and 1.8% rests with the top ten. The specimen comprised peripheral blood, sampled after pregnancy. The source of these receptors is a female donor with multiple sclerosis, enrolled in a pregnancy study. Both conserved end residues are part of each CDR3. The D gene is left open where the match is weak. Expanded clones get a size class; other rows say once, few or many, or leave the size out.

>-|-|TRBV29-1|TRBJ1-2
TGCAGCGTTGAAGACCAGGCACTCCGGGGCTATGGCTACACCTTC
CSVEDQALRGYGYTF
>TRBD1|-|TRBV15|TRBJ2-7
TGTGCCACCAGCTTAAGGACAGGGAGCTCCTACGAGCAGTACTTC
CATSLRTGSSYEQYF
>-|-|TRBV11-2|TRBJ2-3
TGTGCCAGCAGCTCCTCGGGACTCAGCACAGATACGCAGTATTTT
CASSSSGLSTDTQYF
>TRBD1|once|TRBV28|TRBJ1-5
TGTGCCAGCACAAACAGGGGTGGTCAGCCCCAGCATTTT
CASTNRGGQPQHF
>-|-|TRBV7-2|TRBJ1-1
TGTGCCAGCAGTCGTGGGGCGAACACTGAAGCTTTCTTT
CASSRGANTEAFF
>-|-|TRBV7-2|TRBJ2-5
TGTGCCAGCAGCTTAAGCGGCGTCCAAGAGACCCAGTACTTC
CASSLSGVQETQYF
>TRBD2|-|TRBV5-6|TRBJ2-5
TGTGCCAGCAGCTTAGAAGTTAGCGGGAGGGGTGAGACCCAGTACTTC
CASSLEVSGRGETQYF
>TRBD2|-|TRBV9|TRBJ2-7
TGTGCCAGCAGCGCCGGACTAGCGGGACCCTACGAGCAGTACTTC
CASSAGLAGPYEQYF
>-|-|TRBV5-1|TRBJ1-1
TGCGCCAGCAGCTTGACGGGGTCTGGGAACACTGAAGCTTTCTTT
CASSLTGSGNTEAFF
>-|-|TRBV6-1|TRBJ2-3
TGTGCCAGCAGTTTAAAAGGAGGAAAGCAGTATTTT
CASSLKGGKQYF
>TRBD2|-|TRBV6-1|TRBJ2-1
TGTGCCAGCATTATAGGACTAGCGGTTTACAATGAGCAGTTCTTC
CASIIGLAVYNEQFF
>-|once|TRBV7-9|TRBJ1-5
TGTGCCAGCACCGCGGACAGCCCTAATCAGCCCCAGCATTTT
CASTADSPNQPQHF
>TRBD2|-|TRBV11-2|TRBJ2-3
TGTGCCAGCAGCCCCGGACTAGCGGCCGCCGTGTCGCAGTATTTT
CASSPGLAAAVSQYF
>TRBD2|-|TRBV28|TRBJ2-2
TGTGCCGTCCGGGGGAGGGTAGCCGGGGAGCTGTTTTTT
CAVRGRVAGELFF
>-|-|TRBV5-5|TRBJ1-4
TGTGCCAGCAGCTTCGAACTTACCGCAACTAATGAAAAACTGTTTTTT
CASSFELTATNEKLFF
>-|-|TRBV6-6|TRBJ2-7
TGTGCCAGCAGTTACTCGCGCGGTTACGAGCAGTACTTC
CASSYSRGYEQYF
>-|-|TRBV4-3|TRBJ2-5
TGCGCCAGCAGCCAAGATATTTCCGGAGCGGAGACCCAGTACTTC
CASSQDISGAETQYF
>-|-|TRBV14|TRBJ2-2
TGTGCCAGCAGCTTCCGACGAGGCGGGGAGCTGTTTTTT
CASSFRRGGELFF
>-|-|TRBV11-3|TRBJ2-7
TGTGCCAGCAGTCCAGGGCACCCCTACGAGCAGTACTTC
CASSPGHPYEQYF
>-|-|TRBV28|TRBJ2-4
TGTGCCAGCAGTACCATATCCGGAGCCAAAAACATTCAGTACTTC
CASSTISGAKNIQYF
>TRBD1|-|TRBV28|TRBJ2-5
TGTGCCACCCTCGGGGACAGGGGGCGAGAGACCCAGTACTTC
CATLGDRGRETQYF
>-|-|TRBV28|TRBJ1-2
TGTGCCAGCAGTCATCCCCCCAACTATGGCTACACCTTC
CASSHPPNYGYTF
>-|-|TRBV10-1|TRBJ2-1
TGCGCCAGCAGTTGCGGGATGGCGTGCGTGGTTGAGCAGTTCTTC
CASSCGMACVVEQFF
>TRBD1|-|TRBV2|TRBJ1-5
TGTGCCAGCAGTGCTCGACAGGGGAATGGCAATCAGCCCCAGCATTTT
CASSARQGNGNQPQHF
>-|once|TRBV18|TRBJ2-3
TGTGCCAGCTCACCACCTAGGGGCGGCAACACAGATACGCAGTATTTT
CASSPPRGGNTDTQYF
>-|-|TRBV10-3|TRBJ2-1
TGTGCCATCAGGGAGGAGGGGGGGGCCCAGTTCTTC
CAIREEGGAQFF
>-|-|TRBV11-3|TRBJ2-2
TGTGCCAGCAGCTTAGATCCGGGGGGCTCCGGGGAGCTGTTTTTT
CASSLDPGGSGELFF
>-|-|TRBV5-6|TRBJ2-1
TGTGCCAGCAGCCACCGGACTCTTTCCTCGTGGGAGCAGTTCTTC
CASSHRTLSSWEQFF
>-|-|TRBV5-1|TRBJ1-2
TGCGCCAGCAGCTTGGACGGTAGCTATGGCTACACCTTC
CASSLDGSYGYTF
>TRBD1|-|TRBV18|TRBJ2-7
TGTGCCAGCTCGCTGACAGGGGGATTCTACGAGCAGTACTTC
CASSLTGGFYEQYF
>-|-|TRBV12-5|TRBJ2-5
TGTGCTAGTGGTCCTTCGGAAGAGACCCAGTACTTC
CASGPSEETQYF
>TRBD1|-|TRBV6-1|TRBJ1-2
TGTGCCAGCAGATTACAGGGGTCGGATGGCTACACCTTC
CASRLQGSDGYTF
>TRBD1|-|TRBV6-6|TRBJ2-1
TGTGCCAGCAGTCCCGGGACAGGAGAGCAGTTCTTC
CASSPGTGEQFF
>TRBD2|once|TRBV7-2|TRBJ2-2
TGTGCCAGCAACTTCGGGCGGGAGGGCACCGGGGAGCTGTTTTTT
CASNFGREGTGELFF
>TRBD1|-|TRBV9|TRBJ1-2
TGTGCCAGCAGCGTGCCCTCAGGGGGCGGCTATGGCTACACCTTC
CASSVPSGGGYGYTF
>-|-|TRBV30|TRBJ2-5
TGTGCCTGGAGTGTAGCAGGGGGGCAAGAGACCCAGTACTTC
CAWSVAGGQETQYF
>-|-|TRBV28|TRBJ2-7
TGTGCCAGCAGCCTTCCCCGACCACTACCCGGATACTCGTTCGCCTACGAGCAGTACTTC
CASSLPRPLPGYSFAYEQYF
>TRBD2|-|TRBV5-1|TRBJ2-7
TGCGCCAGCAGCTTGTATGGGACTACGATTCCCAAAGCGTACGAGCAGTACTTC
CASSLYGTTIPKAYEQYF
>-|-|TRBV18|TRBJ1-5
TGTGCCAGCTCATCGAACTTAAATGAGCCCCAGCATTTT
CASSSNLNEPQHF
>TRBD1|-|TRBV29-1|TRBJ1-2
TGCAGCGTTGAAGAATTTCTCGAGGGGGCGGTTGGCTACACCTTC
CSVEEFLEGAVGYTF
>TRBD2|-|TRBV6-5|TRBJ2-1
TGTGCCAGCAGTTACGAAGCGGGGGTAAATGAGCAGTTCTTC
CASSYEAGVNEQFF
>-|-|TRBV7-3|TRBJ2-1
TGTGCCAGCAGCTTAACGGCGGGTTCCTACAATGAGCAGTTCTTC
CASSLTAGSYNEQFF
>-|-|TRBV28|TRBJ2-3
TGTGCCAGCAGATCCACAGGGTGGGGCACAGATACGCAGTATTTT
CASRSTGWGTDTQYF
>-|-|TRBV4-3|TRBJ2-1
TGCGCCAGCAGCCAAGAGGGAGGGGGCTCCTACAATGAGCAGTTCTTC
CASSQEGGGSYNEQFF
>TRBD1|-|TRBV18|TRBJ1-1
TGTGCCAGCTCACCCGCCAGGACAGGAGTCACTGAAGCTTTCTTT
CASSPARTGVTEAFF
>TRBD2|-|TRBV5-1|TRBJ2-7
TGCGCCAGCAGCTTGGCTGGGACTAGCGGGGGCTACGAGCAGTACTTC
CASSLAGTSGGYEQYF